This T cell receptor beta chain was found in a study of T cells in Graves' hyperthyroidism and ophthalmopathy. Points from the study as a whole: Most clonotypes expanded in thyroid above 0.001 were likewise present in blood. Researchers report that a 13 V-J model separated ophthalmopathy from stable hyperthyroidism.

Amplification of TCR beta CDR3 regions used RNA as the template. First-round RT-PCR targeting the TCR CDR3 was performed with the HTBI primer set. TCRdb processed the multiplex PCR reads anew with MiXCR; each CDR3 protein has one entry. This table holds fewer than 600,000 distinct CDR3 sequences, under 15% found once. Germline V lookup: CDR1 KGHSH, CDR2 LQKENI. The CDR3 extends over 15 amino acids. Deletions cut 3 bases from V and 6 bases from J, with 18 bases between. In its sample, this clonotype was seen a few times. Its antigen remains unknown. This could be a read error, since a much larger clone is one nucleotide away. Aged 18 to 65, the patients had hyperthyroidism that was newly diagnosed and had lasted under 2 months. The authors took PBMCs from 8.5 to 10 ml fresh peripheral blood.

Sample: blood. This sequence originates from a woman aged 18-29 years with Graves' hyperthyroidism. The V call is TRBV18, the J call TRBJ2-7; TRBD1 might be the D (6 bases). CDR3 in DNA: TGTGCCAGCTCACCCGGGACAAGGGCGGTGGGCGAGCAGTACGTC. Its protein is CASSPGTRAVGEQYV.